These T cell receptor beta chains were read from a single sample in a study of control samples from healthy donors and cancer patients. Some clones are missing from TCRdb's copy, which holds only in-frame ones; the method was immunoSEQ multiplex PCR. The data hold approximately 140,000 clones, with roughly nine tenths observed a single time. Sequenced: blood. The receptors originated from a woman between 25 and 40 years old in good health. CDR3s include the opening cysteine and the closing phenylalanine or tryptophan. A D gene is named only where the DNA matches it firmly. Size values are once, few and many counts, or a class for expanded clones, and some rows have none.

CDR3aa: CAWIEAGHRDGPEQFF
CDR3nt: TGTGCCTGGATAGAAGCGGGGCACCGAGACGGGCCTGAGCAGTTCTTC
d_gene: TRBD2
j_gene: TRBJ2-1
v_gene: TRBV30
abundance: NA

CDR3aa: CASSYPGTASYNEQFF
CDR3nt: TGTGCCAGCAGCTATCCTGGGACAGCCTCCTACAATGAGCAGTTCTTC
d_gene: TRBD1
j_gene: TRBJ2-1
v_gene: TRBV5-6
abundance: NA

CDR3aa: CASSPRLSASGRVGEQFF
CDR3nt: TGTGCCAGCAGCCCCCGCCTTAGTGCTAGCGGGAGGGTTGGTGAGCAGTTCTTC
d_gene: TRBD2
j_gene: TRBJ2-1
v_gene: TRBV11-2
abundance: NA

CDR3aa: CAWSYGGQETQYF
CDR3nt: TGTGCCTGGAGTTATGGGGGCCAAGAGACCCAGTACTTC
d_gene: NA
j_gene: TRBJ2-5
v_gene: TRBV30
abundance: once

CDR3aa: CASSQSGNSPLHF
CDR3nt: TGCGCCAGCAGCCAGTCAGGGAATTCACCCCTCCACTTT
d_gene: NA
j_gene: TRBJ1-6
v_gene: TRBV5-1
abundance: NA

CDR3aa: CASSRDREYGYTF
CDR3nt: TGTGCCAGCAGCCGGGACAGGGAATATGGCTACACCTTC
d_gene: TRBD1
j_gene: TRBJ1-2
v_gene: TRBV5-4
abundance: NA

CDR3aa: CASSIDLAQETQYF
CDR3nt: TGTGCCAGTAGTATAGATCTAGCCCAGGAGACCCAGTACTTC
d_gene: NA
j_gene: TRBJ2-5
v_gene: TRBV19
abundance: NA

CDR3aa: CASSRGSPTGELFF
CDR3nt: TGTGCCAGCAGCCGCGGGTCTCCCACCGGGGAGCTGTTTTTT
d_gene: NA
j_gene: TRBJ2-2
v_gene: TRBV5-6
abundance: NA

CDR3aa: CSVAGGIYNEQFF
CDR3nt: TGCAGCGTTGCTGGCGGGATCTACAATGAGCAGTTCTTC
d_gene: NA
j_gene: TRBJ2-1
v_gene: TRBV29-1
abundance: NA

CDR3aa: CASSEDPRLAGDNEQFF
CDR3nt: TGTGCCAGCAGTGAAGATCCCCGGCTAGCGGGAGACAATGAGCAGTTCTTC
d_gene: TRBD2
j_gene: TRBJ2-1
v_gene: TRBV6-1
abundance: NA

CDR3aa: CATSRGQGKLDGYTF
CDR3nt: TGTGCCACCAGCAGGGGACAGGGGAAGCTGGATGGCTACACCTTC
d_gene: TRBD1
j_gene: TRBJ1-2
v_gene: TRBV15
abundance: NA

CDR3aa: CASTSERTGYNQPQHF
CDR3nt: TGTGCCAGTACCTCCGAACGCACAGGGTACAATCAGCCCCAGCATTTT
d_gene: NA
j_gene: TRBJ1-5
v_gene: TRBV19
abundance: once

CDR3aa: CATSSGGANYGYTF
CDR3nt: TGTGCCACCTCTTCCGGGGGAGCCAACTATGGCTACACCTTC
d_gene: NA
j_gene: TRBJ1-2
v_gene: TRBV6-5
abundance: NA

CDR3aa: CASSEGARGLAGKNEQYF
CDR3nt: TGTGCCAGCAGTGAAGGTGCCAGGGGGCTAGCGGGGAAGAACGAGCAGTACTTC
d_gene: NA
j_gene: TRBJ2-7
v_gene: TRBV6-1
abundance: once

CDR3aa: CSVEGQGSGANVLTF
CDR3nt: TGCAGCGTTGAAGGGCAGGGCTCCGGGGCCAACGTCCTGACTTTC
d_gene: NA
j_gene: TRBJ2-6
v_gene: TRBV29-1
abundance: NA

CDR3aa: CASSPQGQQVNTEAFF
CDR3nt: TGTGCCAGCTCACCACAGGGTCAGCAGGTGAACACTGAAGCTTTCTTT
d_gene: NA
j_gene: TRBJ1-1
v_gene: TRBV18
abundance: NA

CDR3aa: CASSLGAGSLGETQYF
CDR3nt: TGTGCCAGCAGCTTGGGGGCGGGCTCCCTCGGAGAGACCCAGTACTTC
d_gene: NA
j_gene: TRBJ2-5
v_gene: TRBV5-4
abundance: NA

CDR3aa: CASSSTSGPSTDTQYF
CDR3nt: TGTGCCAGTAGTTCGACTAGCGGGCCGAGCACAGATACGCAGTATTTT
d_gene: TRBD2
j_gene: TRBJ2-3
v_gene: TRBV19
abundance: NA

CDR3aa: CATSRDLNTGELFF
CDR3nt: TGTGCCACCAGCAGAGATCTGAACACCGGGGAGCTGTTTTTT
d_gene: NA
j_gene: TRBJ2-2
v_gene: TRBV15
abundance: NA

CDR3aa: CASSEGMSYYGYTF
CDR3nt: TGTGCCAGCAGTGAAGGAATGTCGTACTATGGCTACACCTTC
d_gene: NA
j_gene: TRBJ1-2
v_gene: TRBV6-1
abundance: once

CDR3aa: CASRPYQGAMNTEAFF
CDR3nt: TGTGCCAGCAGGCCCTACCAGGGGGCAATGAACACTGAAGCTTTCTTT
d_gene: TRBD1
j_gene: TRBJ1-1
v_gene: TRBV27
abundance: NA

CDR3aa: CASSLGLAGGEQFF
CDR3nt: TGTGCCAGCAGTCTAGGACTAGCGGGAGGGGAGCAGTTCTTC
d_gene: TRBD2
j_gene: TRBJ2-1
v_gene: TRBV11-2
abundance: NA

CDR3aa: CASSEVRGGEAFF
CDR3nt: TGTGCCAGCAGTGAAGTTAGAGGAGGTGAAGCTTTCTTT
d_gene: NA
j_gene: TRBJ1-1
v_gene: TRBV2
abundance: NA

CDR3aa: CASTGWGDDTEAFF
CDR3nt: TGTGCCAGCACCGGATGGGGGGATGACACTGAAGCTTTCTTT
d_gene: NA
j_gene: TRBJ1-1
v_gene: TRBV25-1
abundance: NA

CDR3aa: CASSPGEGRSGNTIYF
CDR3nt: TGTGCCAGTAGTCCCGGGGAGGGACGGTCTGGAAACACCATATATTTT
d_gene: NA
j_gene: TRBJ1-3
v_gene: TRBV19
abundance: NA

CDR3aa: CASSILRLAGATGELFF
CDR3nt: TGTGCCAGTAGTATATTACGACTAGCGGGGGCCACCGGGGAGCTGTTTTTT
d_gene: TRBD2
j_gene: TRBJ2-2
v_gene: TRBV19
abundance: NA

CDR3aa: CASSLYPRAQNNEQFF
CDR3nt: TGTGCCAGCAGCTTGTACCCCAGGGCCCAAAACAATGAGCAGTTCTTC
d_gene: NA
j_gene: TRBJ2-1
v_gene: TRBV5-4
abundance: NA

CDR3aa: CATSEHGGTVVTDTQYF
CDR3nt: TGTGCCACCAGTGAACATGGGGGGACGGTAGTCACAGATACGCAGTATTTT
d_gene: NA
j_gene: TRBJ2-3
v_gene: TRBV24-1
abundance: NA

CDR3aa: CASSSIAGGLGNEQFF
CDR3nt: TGTGCCAGCAGCTCCATAGCGGGAGGCCTCGGCAATGAGCAGTTCTTC
d_gene: TRBD2
j_gene: TRBJ2-1
v_gene: TRBV11-2
abundance: once

CDR3aa: CASSPAVKEGSGGYTF
CDR3nt: TGTGCCAGCAGCCCAGCGGTAAAAGAAGGAAGCGGTGGCTACACCTTC
d_gene: NA
j_gene: TRBJ1-2
v_gene: TRBV5-8
abundance: NA

CDR3aa: CASSERRGRASFEQFF
CDR3nt: TGTGCCAGCAGTGAACGGCGCGGGAGGGCCTCATTTGAGCAGTTCTTC
d_gene: TRBD2
j_gene: TRBJ2-1
v_gene: TRBV2
abundance: NA

CDR3aa: CASSLSRNDEQFF
CDR3nt: TGTGCCAGCAGCTTAAGTCGTAACGATGAGCAGTTCTTC
d_gene: NA
j_gene: TRBJ2-1
v_gene: TRBV7-3
abundance: NA

CDR3aa: CASSASREQFF
CDR3nt: TGTGCCAGCAGCGCTAGTCGGGAGCAGTTCTTC
d_gene: NA
j_gene: TRBJ2-1
v_gene: TRBV2
abundance: NA

CDR3aa: CATSDGLAGEYQETQYF
CDR3nt: TGTGCCACCAGTGACGGGTTAGCGGGAGAGTACCAAGAGACCCAGTACTTC
d_gene: TRBD2
j_gene: TRBJ2-5
v_gene: TRBV24-1
abundance: NA